This T cell receptor (beta chain) was profiled in a study of beta chain features in type 1 diabetes. Sequencing targeted expressed TCRB transcripts, as all isolated RNA had been reverse transcribed. TCRdb's table, derived via immunoSEQ multiplex PCR, lists solely in-frame clones and lacks some. The repertoire consists of 300,000 to 350,000 clones, with roughly a tenth occurring once and the leading ten covering 0.9% to 1.1%. As regards this clone: Its matching antigen is unknown.

CDR1 is SGHTA, CDR2 FQGNSA, per germline. The ends were cut back, 4 bases at V and 3 bases at J, with 18 bases in the middle. The CDR3 covers 16 residues. Points from the study as a whole: A pattern of fewer insertions and more deletions at VDJ junctions was seen in type 1 diabetes patients. Across patients, naive, central memory and Treg TCRB repertoires exhibited apparently greater similarity than was observed across healthy donors. Type 1 diabetes patients had TCRB CDR3s that were shorter (moderately but significantly so) in all four CD4+ subsets.

The authors obtained over 95% purity in all sorted populations. This chain connects TRBV7-2 to TRBJ1-1; maybe TRBD1 (5 bases). The material sequenced was central memory CD4+ T cells from blood. The source of this sequence is a man between 25 and 39 years old with type 1 diabetes. CDR3 bases: TGTGCCAGCAGCTCTAGAAGTACGGGGCCGTACACTGAAGCTTTCTTT. This codes for CASSSRSTGPYTEAFF.